These 8 T cell receptor beta chains were sequenced from one sample in a study of T cell responses to AZD1222 COVID-19 vaccine. Assay: immunoSEQ multiplex PCR; the TCRdb copy retains only in-frame clones and omits some. The sample holds 150,000 to 200,000 clones, under 95% seen once. This specimen consisted of peripheral blood, obtained 28 days after the second AZD1222 dose. The receptors were gathered from an adult who received the AZD1222 COVID-19 vaccine.

This clone was seen only once. V is TRBV27 and J is TRBJ1-1, with D unclear. The CDR3 runs to 13 residues. Trimming removed 7 bases from V and 4 bases from J, with 13 bases in between. Germline loops: CDR1 MNHEY, CDR2 SMNVEV (reference sequence). In nucleotides, the CDR3 is TGTGCCAGCAAGGCGGGGTTGCTCACTGAAGCTTTCTTT. Translation gives CASKAGLLTEAFF.

This chain joins TRBV7-8 and TRBJ1-5; tentatively, D is TRBD1 (5 bases). Germline CDR1 reads SGHVS; CDR2 reads FQNEAQ. This CDR3 comprises 16 residues. V lost 4 bases and J 5 bases, leaving 18 bases between the germline ends. The CDR3 nucleotides are TGTGCCAGCAGCTCAAAGGACGGGGGGAGGGATCAGCCCCAGCATTTT. This translates into CASSSKDGGRDQPQHF.

The chain is built from TRBV6-5 and TRBJ2-5; no reliable D call. Germline V gene data show CDR1 as MNHEY and CDR2 as SVGAGI. The CDR3 loop spans 14 amino acids. V was cut by 6 bases and J by 4 bases, with 15 bases left in between. As DNA, the CDR3 is TGTGCCAGCAGGGGGATCGCCCTCCCAGAGACCCAGTACTTC. Translating it yields CASRGIALPETQYF.

This rearrangement joins TRBV11-2 to TRBJ2-3; D not certain. CDR1 SGHAT and CDR2 FQNNGV come from the germline V gene. The CDR3 has 12 residues. Trimming stripped 6 bases from V and 4 bases from J, with 8 bases between. The CDR3 nucleotides read TGTGCCAGCAGGCGATCAGCAGATACGCAGTATTTT. It specifies CASRRSADTQYF.

This chain connects TRBV2 to TRBJ1-2; no definite D call. Germline V CDR1 and CDR2: SNHLY, FYNNEI. The CDR3 is 17 residues long. V was clipped by 3 bases and J by 4 bases, with 21 bases between them. The CDR3 bases are TGTGCCAGCAGTGATAGGCATATAGAAGGCGCCATCTATGGCTACACCTTC. This translates into CASSDRHIEGAIYGYTF.

The CDR3 here is CASSYPGSNEQFF. The CDR3 DNA reads TGTGCCAGCAGTTACCCAGGTTCCAATGAGCAGTTCTTC. This chain connects TRBV6-5 to TRBJ2-1; D gene unclear. This CDR3 has 13 residues. The germline gives CDR1 MNHEY, CDR2 SVGAGI. Trimming pared 2 bases from V and 6 bases from J, leaving 8 bases between.

The rearrangement links TRBV7-2 to TRBJ2-1; the D call may be TRBD1 or TRBD2 (5 bases each). The CDR3 loop spans 14 amino acids. In germline, CDR1 is SGHTA, CDR2 FQGNSA. The germline V and J ends were trimmed by 4 bases and 13 bases, with 20 bases remaining between them. The DNA of the CDR3 is TGTGCCAGCAGCTCCCTTGTTGGGACGACGAACCAGTTCTTC. It is translated as CASSSLVGTTNQFF.

This clone was seen once. This rearrangement joins TRBV6-2 or TRBV6-3 to TRBJ1-5; D gene ambiguous. Germline V gives CDR1 MNHEY, CDR2 SVGEGT. The V gene lost 5 bases and the J gene lost 7 bases, with 6 bases spanning the gap. The length of the CDR3 is 11 residues. The CDR3: CASSPGQPQHF. The DNA of the CDR3 is TGTGCCAGCAGTCCGGGCCAGCCCCAGCATTTT.